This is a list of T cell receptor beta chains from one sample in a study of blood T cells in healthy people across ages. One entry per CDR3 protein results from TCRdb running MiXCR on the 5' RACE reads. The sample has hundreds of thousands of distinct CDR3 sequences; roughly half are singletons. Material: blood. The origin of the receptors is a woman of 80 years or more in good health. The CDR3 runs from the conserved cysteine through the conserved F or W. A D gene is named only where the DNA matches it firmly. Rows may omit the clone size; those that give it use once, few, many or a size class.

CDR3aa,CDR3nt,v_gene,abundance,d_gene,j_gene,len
CTISGHSSMNTEAFF,TGTACCATCAGTGGTCACAGTAGCATGAACACTGAAGCTTTCTTT,TRBV10-3,-,-,TRBJ1-1,15
CAISRAATNEKLFF,TGCGCCATCAGTCGGGCTGCAACTAATGAAAAACTGTTTTTT,TRBV10-3,-,-,TRBJ1-4,14
CASGPTSSLYEQYF,TGTGCCAGCGGGCCGACTAGCTCTCTTTACGAGCAGTACTTC,TRBV12-3/TRBV12-4,many,TRBD2,TRBJ2-7,14
CASSGRVNQPTSTDTQYF,TGTGCCAGCAGTGGTCGGGTGAATCAACCTACTAGCACAGATACGCAGTATTTT,TRBV6-1,many,-,TRBJ2-3,18
CASTRDRGAYEQYF,TGTGCCAGCACCAGGGACAGGGGCGCCTACGAGCAGTACTTC,TRBV6-6,-,TRBD1,TRBJ2-7,14
CASRYVGAEVTDTQYF,TGCGCCAGCAGATATGTAGGGGCAGAAGTCACAGATACGCAGTATTTT,TRBV5-1,-,-,TRBJ2-3,16
CASSPQEGAGDTQYF,TGTGCCAGCAGCCCCCAAGAGGGGGCGGGAGATACGCAGTATTTT,TRBV4-2,few,TRBD1,TRBJ2-3,15
CASSVREAFYEQYF,TGTGCCAGCAGTGTGCGGGAGGCATTCTACGAGCAGTACTTC,TRBV6-6,-,TRBD2,TRBJ2-7,14
CASSLQGDTTEAFF,TGTGCCAGCAGCCTACAGGGGGACACCACTGAAGCTTTCTTT,TRBV11-1,-,TRBD1,TRBJ1-1,14
CASSQQTDNEKLFF,TGTGCCAGCAGCCAACAAACCGATAATGAAAAACTGTTTTTT,TRBV3-1,-,-,TRBJ1-4,14
CPSSYSRLAGGEQYF,TGTCCCAGCAGTTACTCGAGGCTAGCGGGGGGCGAGCAGTACTTC,TRBV6-2/TRBV6-3,-,TRBD2,TRBJ2-7,15
CSVPPSGAYQETQYF,TGCAGCGTCCCCCCTAGCGGAGCGTACCAAGAGACCCAGTACTTC,TRBV29-1,-,TRBD2,TRBJ2-5,15
CASSETGSYNEQFF,TGTGCCAGCAGTGAGACAGGCTCCTACAATGAGCAGTTCTTC,TRBV2,many,-,TRBJ2-1,14